This T cell receptor (beta chain) was identified in a study of T cells in localized non-small cell lung cancer. Points from the study as a whole: Investigators sequenced only a single tumor region, leaving heterogeneity possible.

V was clipped by 4 bases and J by 4 bases; unmatched bases: 6. Germline values: CDR1 MDHEN, CDR2 SYDVKM. The CDR3 consists of 15 residues. Here immunoSEQ multiplex PCR was the method, and the copy in TCRdb shows in-frame clones only, minus some. The table lists roughly 25,000 clones, about 92% of them singletons, with 15% in the top ten. For this clone: Its antigen is not identified.

This specimen consisted of peripheral blood, obtained before any cancer treatment. V usage is TRBV28 and J usage is TRBJ2-5; 10 bases agree with TRBD1. The origin of this receptor is a man aged 35 to 69 with stage III squamous cell lung carcinoma. The CDR3 region has the DNA TGTGCCAGCAGTTCTGGAGGACAGGGGGGAGAGACCCAGTACTTC. Amino acids: CASSSGGQGGETQYF.